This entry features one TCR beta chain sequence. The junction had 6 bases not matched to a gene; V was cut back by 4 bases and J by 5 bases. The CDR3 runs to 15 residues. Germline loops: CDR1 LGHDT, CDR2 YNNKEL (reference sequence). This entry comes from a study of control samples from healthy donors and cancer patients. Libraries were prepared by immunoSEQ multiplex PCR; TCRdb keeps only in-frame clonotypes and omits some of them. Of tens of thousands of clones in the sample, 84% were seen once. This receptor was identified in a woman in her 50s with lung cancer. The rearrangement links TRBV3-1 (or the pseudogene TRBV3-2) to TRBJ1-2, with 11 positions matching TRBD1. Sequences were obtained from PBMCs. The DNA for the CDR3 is TGTGCCAGCAGCCGAGGGACAGGGGGGAGTTATGGCTACACCTTC. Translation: CASSRGTGGSYGYTF.